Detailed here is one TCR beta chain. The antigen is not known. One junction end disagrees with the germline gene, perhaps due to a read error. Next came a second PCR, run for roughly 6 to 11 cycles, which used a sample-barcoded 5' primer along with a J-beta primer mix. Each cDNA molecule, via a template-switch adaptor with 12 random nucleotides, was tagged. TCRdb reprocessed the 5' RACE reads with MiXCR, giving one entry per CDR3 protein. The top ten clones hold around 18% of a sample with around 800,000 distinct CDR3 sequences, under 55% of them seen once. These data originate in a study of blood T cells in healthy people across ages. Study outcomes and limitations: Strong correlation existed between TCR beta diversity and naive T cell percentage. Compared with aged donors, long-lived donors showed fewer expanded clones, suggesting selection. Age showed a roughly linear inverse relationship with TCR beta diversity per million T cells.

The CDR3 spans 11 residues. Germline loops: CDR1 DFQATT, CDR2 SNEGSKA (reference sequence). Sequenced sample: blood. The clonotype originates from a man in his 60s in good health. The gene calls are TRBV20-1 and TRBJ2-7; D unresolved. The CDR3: CSASSGYKQYF. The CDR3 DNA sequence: TGCAGTGCTAGCTCCGGCTACAAGCAGTACTTC.